The 27 T cell receptor beta chains in this list originate from one sample, sequenced in a study of shared clonotypes between healthy human individuals (dated by TCRdb to about 2020). The protocol used for the library was the immunoSEQ multiplex PCR assay. Sourced from immuneACCESS, this table was stored by TCRdb with only in-frame sequences that have V and J called. A share of the clones is absent; for the studies checked, an unresolved V gene accounts for under half, and the remainder has no known explanation. The sample table shows around 940,000 clones, and 76% are seen once. Over 1.3% of the sample is held by the ten biggest clonotypes. What was sequenced was memory CD4+ T cells sorted from blood. According to the study, the label for this sample's cell subset or site signals: CD45RA-negative fraction. These receptors were collected from a man between 18 and 29 years old in good health.

This rearrangement joins TRBV5-1 to TRBJ1-1; D possibly corresponds to TRBD1 (5 bases). Germline V gene lookup returns CDR1 SGHRS and CDR2 YFSETQ. The CDR3 is 14 residues long. The ends were cut back, 6 bases at V and 6 bases at J, with 18 bases in the middle. The CDR3 nucleotides read TGCGCCAGCACCACGATTGGGGGGGTGTCTGAAGCTTTCTTT. Protein product: CASTTIGGVSEAFF.

J is TRBJ2-2 and V is TRBV16, with D perhaps matching TRBD1 or TRBD2 (5 bases each). V dropped 1 base and J dropped 7 bases, with 10 bases sitting between them. The germline CDR1 and CDR2 sequences are KGHSY and FQNENV. The CDR3 covers 14 residues. The CDR3: CASSQFGASGELFF. The CDR3 bases are TGTGCCAGCAGCCAATTCGGGGCCAGCGGGGAGCTGTTTTTT.

This chain joins TRBV11-2 and TRBJ1-4; D ambiguous. The ends were cut back, 1 base at V and 8 bases at J, with 14 bases in the middle. Germline CDR1 is SGHAT and CDR2 is FQNNGV. The CDR3 consists of 15 residues. This CDR3 is CASSLGPGSQEKLFF. Here the CDR3 DNA reads TGTGCCAGCAGCTTAGGCCCGGGGTCGCAGGAAAAACTGTTTTTT. Together with reference TRBV11-2 and TRBJ1-4, the CDR3 gives the full variable domain: EAGVAQSPRYKIIEKRQSVAFWCNPISGHATLYWYQQILGQGPKLLIQFQNNGVVDDSQLPKDRFSAERLKGVDSTLKIQPAKLEDSAVYLCASSLGPGSQEKLFFGSGTQLSVL.

The chain joins TRBV9 to TRBJ1-2, with TRBD1 as a possible D gene (6 bases). The CDR3 has 13 amino acids. CDR1 is SGDLS and CDR2 is YYNGEE in the germline V gene. V lost 7 bases to trimming and J lost 3 bases, with 13 bases between them. CDR3 coding DNA: TGTGCCAGCGTGGCCCAGGGGTACTATGGCTACACCTTC. This sequence encodes CASVAQGYYGYTF.

The chain uses TRBV27 and TRBJ1-1; the D is unclear. CDR1 is MNHEY and CDR2 is SMNVEV in the germline V gene (reference sequence). The germline V and J ends were trimmed by 5 bases and 5 bases, with 12 bases remaining between them. The CDR3 covers 13 residues. The CDR3 region is CASSIYGVTEAFF. The DNA for the CDR3 is TGTGCCAGCAGTATTTATGGGGTGACTGAAGCTTTCTTT.

This clone was seen only once. This sequence joins TRBV23-1 and TRBJ1-1, with a tentative D call TRBD1 (6 bases). TRBV23-1 is assigned to the ORF class and has an uncertain function. The V gene lost 9 bases and the J gene lost 4 bases, with 12 bases spanning the gap. The CDR3 loop spans 12 amino acids. CDR3 nucleotides: TGCGCCAGGAGGGGCAGGGGCACTGAAGCTTTCTTT. Translating gives CARRGRGTEAFF.

The rearrangement joins TRBV10-1 to TRBJ2-7; D unclear. The germline CDR1 and CDR2 sequences are WNHNN and SYGVQD (reference sequence). Between the trimmed V and J ends, which lost 0 bases and 3 bases, there was a span of 9 bases. This CDR3 is built from 14 residues. CDR3 bases: TGCGCCAGCAGTGAGTCCAGGCTGTGCTACGAGCAGTACTTC. This encodes CASSESRLCYEQYF.

This chain joins TRBV28 and TRBJ1-6; D is possibly TRBD1 (6 bases). The V and J ends lost 5 bases and 5 bases respectively, with 13 bases between them. In germline, CDR1 is MDHEN, CDR2 SYDVKM. The CDR3 loop spans 15 amino acids. CDR3 DNA sequence: TGTGCCAGCAGTGCGTCTCAGGGGAATAATTCACCCCTCCACTTT. Its translation is CASSASQGNNSPLHF.

V and J are TRBV5-5 and TRBJ2-7; D could derive from TRBD1 or TRBD2 (5 bases each). V was clipped by 4 bases and J by 4 bases, with 12 bases between them. The CDR3 is 13 amino acids. Germline V CDR1 and CDR2: SGHKS, YYEKEE (reference sequence). The CDR3 bases are TGTGCCAGCAGCCGGGACGGCTTGTACGAGCAGTACTTC. Translated, it gives CASSRDGLYEQYF.

V is TRBV6-7 and J is TRBJ2-6; 9 bases agree with TRBD1. TRBV6-7 is treated as an ORF (open reading frame) with a function not yet certain. V dropped 7 bases and J dropped 0; count of bases not matched to a gene: 22. The CDR3 has 22 amino acids. CDR3 DNA: TGTGCCAGCATCTCCCGGCGGCATCTAGTGGGACAGGGCTCCTCTGGGGCCAACGTCCTGACTTTC. It yields the protein CASISRRHLVGQGSSGANVLTF.

With respect to this clone: The junction shows a germline mismatch at one end, possibly a read error. The V gene is TRBV5-6, the J gene TRBJ1-1, with D perhaps matching TRBD1 (5 bases). Looked up from germline, CDR1 is SGHDT and CDR2 is YYEEEE. The CDR3 totals 13 residues. The CDR3, as DNA: TGTGCCAGCAGCGATATAAATCTTTGGGACTCGCGGTTT. Protein: CASSDINLWDSRF.

This chain links TRBV19 with TRBJ2-2; TRBD2 is a possible D gene (5 bases). The CDR3 covers 14 residues. The germline V gene has CDR1 LNHDA and CDR2 SQIVND (reference sequence). V was clipped by 7 bases and J by 4 bases, with 13 bases between them. The CDR3 loop is CASKKRSGTGELFF. The CDR3 DNA follows: TGTGCCAGTAAAAAGCGGTCGGGCACCGGGGAGCTGTTTTTT. Combining the CDR3 with reference TRBV19 and TRBJ2-2 gives the whole variable domain DGGITQSPKYLFRKEGQNVTLSCEQNLNHDAMYWYRQDPGQGLRLIYYSQIVNDFQKGDIAEGYSVSREKKESFPLTVTSAQKNPTAFYLCASKKRSGTGELFFGEGSRLTVL.

This chain links TRBV5-6 with TRBJ2-1; D unclear. Trimming took 5 bases from V and 1 from J, leaving 13 bases between them. Germline V CDR1 and CDR2: SGHDT, YYEEEE. CDR3 length: 15 amino acids. The CDR3 DNA reads TGTGCCAGCAGTTTAGGCTACCTATCCTACAATGAGCAGTTCTTC. Residues: CASSLGYLSYNEQFF.

This chain uses TRBV5-6 with TRBJ2-5; D is uncertain. The tail of the sequence fits TRBJ2-7 better, so the J call may be wrong. There are 14 residues in the CDR3. CDR1 and CDR2 (germline): SGHDT, YYEEEE. Written as DNA, the CDR3 is TGTGCCAGCAGCTCGGTCGGCCATTCCTACGAGCAGTACTTC. This codes for CASSSVGHSYEQYF.

This chain joins TRBV7-9 and TRBJ1-2; D gene unclear. Germline V gene lookup returns CDR1 SEHNR and CDR2 FQNEAQ (reference sequence). This CDR3 contains 13 residues. V dropped 5 bases and J dropped 4 bases, with 11 bases sitting between them. CDR3 region: CASSPDGFYGYTF. In DNA, the CDR3 is TGTGCCAGCAGCCCGGATGGGTTCTATGGCTACACCTTC. The complete variable domain, with remaining parts taken from reference TRBV7-9 and TRBJ1-2, reads DTGVSQNPRHKITKRGQNVTFRCDPISEHNRLYWYRQTLGQGPEFLTYFQNEAQLEKSRLLSDRFSAERPKGSFSTLEIQRTEQGDSAMYLCASSPDGFYGYTFGSGTRLTVV.

The chain is built from TRBV19 and TRBJ1-6; TRBD1 is a possible D gene (5 bases). The CDR3 loop spans 14 amino acids. The V and J ends lost 9 bases and 1 base respectively, with 10 bases between them. Per the germline V gene, CDR1 is LNHDA and CDR2 is SQIVND (reference sequence). This CDR3 is CASREASYNSPLHF. The CDR3 region has the DNA TGTGCCAGCAGGGAAGCATCCTATAATTCACCCCTCCACTTT.

The V call is TRBV9, the J call TRBJ2-1; no definite D call. Germline-derived CDR1 and CDR2 are SGDLS and YYNGEE. The CDR3 is 13 amino acids. The ends were cut back, 0 bases at V and 4 bases at J, with 5 bases in the middle. DNA of the CDR3: TGTGCCAGCAGCGTAGCGACTTACAATGAGCAGTTCTTC. This codes for CASSVATYNEQFF.

The gene calls are TRBV2 and TRBJ2-7; weak D call: TRBD1 (6 bases). CDR3 length: 14 amino acids. Germline CDR1 is SNHLY and CDR2 is FYNNEI. The ends were cut back, 5 bases at V and 2 bases at J, with 13 bases in the middle. CDR3 residues: CASSKTGGTYEQYF. For the CDR3, the DNA is TGTGCCAGCAGTAAGACAGGAGGAACCTACGAGCAGTACTTC. Combining the CDR3 with reference TRBV2 and TRBJ2-7 gives the whole variable domain EPEVTQTPSHQVTQMGQEVILRCVPISNHLYFYWYRQILGQKVEFLVSFYNNEISEKSEIFDDQFSVERPDGSNFTLKIRSTKLEDSAMYFCASSKTGGTYEQYFGPGTRLTVT.

The chain carries TRBV6-5 and TRBJ2-5; TRBD1 agrees at 10 bases. Looked up from germline, CDR1 is MNHEY and CDR2 is SVGAGI. The V gene end was trimmed by 0 bases and the J gene end by 4 bases; junction bases not matched to a gene: 5. This CDR3 spans 16 amino acids. CDR3 region: CASSYSGTGEGETQYF. CDR3 nucleotide sequence: TGTGCCAGCAGTTACTCCGGGACAGGGGAAGGAGAGACCCAGTACTTC.

This clone was seen a single time. This chain joins TRBV5-8 and TRBJ1-3; D unclear. Trimming pared 0 bases from V and 4 bases from J, leaving 11 bases between. The length of the CDR3 is 15 residues. CDR1 is SGHTS, CDR2 YDEGEE, per germline. CDR3 DNA: TGTGCCAGCAGCTTGGCCGCGTTGGTGGGAAACACCATATATTTT. Residues: CASSLAALVGNTIYF.

The chain employs TRBV28 and TRBJ1-2; no reliable D call. Germline V gene sequence: CDR1 MDHEN, CDR2 SYDVKM. The CDR3 sequence is 14 residues long. V lost 6 bases to trimming and J lost 5 bases, with 16 bases between them. CDR3 sequence: CASSVMSQPYGYTF. Here the CDR3 DNA reads TGTGCCAGCAGCGTTATGTCCCAGCCGTATGGCTACACCTTC.

The chain joins TRBV27 to TRBJ1-6; 8 bases agree with TRBD1. The CDR3 runs 14 residues. Germline trimming cut 6 bases from V and 6 bases from J; bases unmatched to any gene: 4. The germline V gene encodes CDR1 MNHEY and CDR2 SMNVEV (reference sequence). The CDR3 DNA sequence: TGTGCCAGCAGCGAGGACAGGGTTAATTCACCCCTCCACTTT. As protein: CASSEDRVNSPLHF.

The rearrangement links TRBV11-1 to TRBJ2-7; D unclear. This CDR3 spans 14 amino acids. Germline loops: CDR1 SGHAT, CDR2 FQDESV (reference sequence). V dropped 0 bases and J dropped 4 bases, with 10 bases sitting between them. CDR3 sequence: CASSLAGSTYEQYF. The CDR3 nucleotides read TGTGCCAGCAGCTTAGCTGGCAGTACTTACGAGCAGTACTTC. The entire variable domain, with the rest obtained from reference TRBV11-1 and TRBJ2-7, is as follows: EAEVAQSPRYKITEKSQAVAFWCDPISGHATLYWYRQILGQGPELLVQFQDESVVDDSQLPKDRFSAERLKGVDSTLKIQPAELGDSAMYLCASSLAGSTYEQYFGPGTRLTVT.

The chain employs TRBV6-5 and TRBJ2-5; tentatively, D is TRBD2 (7 bases). CDR3 length: 15 residues. In germline, CDR1 is MNHEY, CDR2 SVGAGI. V gave up 6 bases and J gave up 5 bases, with 19 bases separating them. DNA of the CDR3: TGTGCCAGCAGCCGCACGGGGGGCGGTTTGGAGACCCAGTACTTC. Protein product: CASSRTGGGLETQYF.

The V and J genes are TRBV2 and TRBJ1-6, with 9 bases fitting TRBD1. The CDR3 consists of 15 residues. Germline V CDR1 and CDR2: SNHLY, FYNNEI. V lost 5 bases and J lost 7; bases outside the gene matches: 6. CDR3 nucleotides: TGTGCCAGCAGTAGACAGGGGGTAGGGAATTCACCCCTCCACTTT. This encodes CASSRQGVGNSPLHF.

The chain employs TRBV7-8 and TRBJ2-5, with D maybe TRBD2 (5 bases). This CDR3 comprises 13 residues. Germline values: CDR1 SGHVS, CDR2 FQNEAQ. Trimming cost V 8 bases and J 1 base, with 11 bases left between them. DNA of the CDR3: TGTGCCAGCGAAGACTACCCCCAAGAGACCCAGTACTTC. Translating it yields CASEDYPQETQYF.

This clone has just a few counts. The chain employs TRBV30 and TRBJ1-1; no firm D call. There are 13 residues in the CDR3. V dropped 3 bases and J dropped 1 base, with 9 bases sitting between them. The germline gives CDR1 GTSNPN, CDR2 SVGIG (reference sequence). The CDR3 loop is CAWRRLTNTEAFF. Written as DNA, the CDR3 is TGTGCCTGGAGAAGACTAACGAACACTGAAGCTTTCTTT.